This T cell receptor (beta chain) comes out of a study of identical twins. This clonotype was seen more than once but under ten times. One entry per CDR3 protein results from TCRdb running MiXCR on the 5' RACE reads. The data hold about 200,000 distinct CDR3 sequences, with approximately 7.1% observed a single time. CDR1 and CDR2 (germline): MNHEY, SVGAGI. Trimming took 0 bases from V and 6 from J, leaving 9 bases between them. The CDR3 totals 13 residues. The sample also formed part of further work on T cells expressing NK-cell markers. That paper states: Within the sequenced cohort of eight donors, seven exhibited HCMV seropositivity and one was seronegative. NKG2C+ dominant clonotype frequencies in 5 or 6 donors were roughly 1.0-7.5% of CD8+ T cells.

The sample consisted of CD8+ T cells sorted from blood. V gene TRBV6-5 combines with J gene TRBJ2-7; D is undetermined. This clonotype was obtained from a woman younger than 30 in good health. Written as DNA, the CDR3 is TGTGCCAGCAGTTACTCAGGCGGATTCGAGCAGTACTTC. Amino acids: CASSYSGGFEQYF.